Included here is one TCR beta chain sequence, with context. As yet, its antigen is unknown. The data were taken from a study of T cells after yellow fever vaccination. They built TCR cDNA with 5'RACE template switching, a step that put in a universal primer site and UMIs. One entry per CDR3 protein results from TCRdb running MiXCR on the 5' RACE reads. The data show 350,000 to 550,000 distinct CDR3 sequences, with around 20% seen just once and roughly 19% held by the top ten. The germline gives CDR1 LGHNA, CDR2 YSLEER. Trimming removed 0 bases from V and 1 base from J, with 8 bases in between. CDR3 length: 15 amino acids. The study's findings and limits: In post-booster samples, most primary-vaccination clones reappeared (96% CD4, 70% to 90% CD8). In FACS-sorted repertoires, abundant clonotypes from the bulk population could appear as contaminants. Shared CD4/CD8 clonotypes were a small share, likely from convergent recombination.

This clonotype was sampled from a man aged 18 to 29 who received the YFV17D yellow fever vaccine. Sequencing used PBMCs, obtained before the yellow fever booster vaccination. The rearrangement uses TRBV4-3 and TRBJ2-3, with D unclear. The CDR3 here is CASSQEARRTDTQYF. CDR3 DNA sequence: TGCGCCAGCAGCCAAGAAGCCCGCCGCACAGATACGCAGTATTTT.